These 8 T cell receptor beta chains were sequenced from one sample in a study of blood T cell repertoires in COVID-19. Libraries were prepared by immunoSEQ multiplex PCR; TCRdb keeps only in-frame clonotypes and omits some of them. The table includes 88,000 or so clones, about 88% detected once. The source material was peripheral blood. The source is a man aged 55 to 70 with acute or convalescent COVID-19.

The rearrangement joins TRBV6-2 or TRBV6-3 to TRBJ1-5; D perhaps matches TRBD1 (6 bases). The CDR3 is made up of 16 amino acids. Germline V lookup: CDR1 MNHEY, CDR2 SVGEGT. V was pared by 0 bases and J by 6 bases, with 15 bases between. CDR3 sequence (DNA): TGTGCCAGCAGTTACTCTTCGGCAGGGGTCCGTCAGCCCCAGCATTTT. It encodes CASSYSSAGVRQPQHF.

The CDR3 DNA reads TGCGCCAGCAGCCAAGACGGGACAGGGGGAGGGACAGATACGCAGTATTTT. Translated: CASSQDGTGGGTDTQYF. The rearrangement joins TRBV4-1 to TRBJ2-3; 11 bases match TRBD1. CDR1 is MGHRA and CDR2 is YSYEKL in the germline V gene. The CDR3 runs 17 residues. The J segment lost 3 bases and the V segment lost 0 bases, leaving 5 bases of the junction unmatched.

The rearrangement joins TRBV5-1 to TRBJ1-5; the D is unclear. Germline CDR1 and CDR2: SGHRS and YFSETQ. V lost 0 bases and J 6 bases, leaving 10 bases between the germline ends. CDR3 size: 14 residues. The CDR3 coding sequence is TGCGCCAGCAGCTTGGTCGGCGGGTCTCAGCCCCAGCATTTT. This gives the protein CASSLVGGSQPQHF. Full variable domain (missing parts from reference TRBV5-1 and TRBJ1-5): KAGVTQTPRYLIKTRGQQVTLSCSPISGHRSVSWYQQTPGQGLQFLFEYFSETQRNKGNFPGRFSGRQFSNSRSEMNVSTLELGDSALYLCASSLVGGSQPQHFGDGTRLSIL.

The V and J genes are TRBV5-8 and TRBJ1-2, with 9 bases aligning to TRBD1. This CDR3 region has 19 residues. Germline CDR1 SGHTS, CDR2 YDEGEE. The ends lost 0 bases at V and 0 bases at J; junction bases unmatched: 12. The CDR3 sequence: CASSLGPGQGKGANYGYTF. The CDR3 DNA follows: TGTGCCAGCAGCTTGGGGCCGGGACAGGGCAAGGGAGCTAACTATGGCTACACCTTC.

The J gene is TRBJ2-1, the V gene TRBV7-6; 13 bases map to TRBD2. The germline gives CDR1 SGHVS, CDR2 FNYEAQ. V lost 5 bases, J lost 9 bases, and 16 bases stayed unmatched. The CDR3 runs to 18 residues. The CDR3 nucleotides read TGTGCCAGCAGCCTGCCCCCTTTACTAGCGGGAGGGGGGAGTGAGCAGTTCTTC. It translates to CASSLPPLLAGGGSEQFF. Full variable domain (rest looked up from reference TRBV7-6 and TRBJ2-1): GAGVSQSPRYKVTKRGQDVALRCDPISGHVSLYWYRQALGQGPEFLTYFNYEAQQDKSGLPNDRFSAERPEGSISTLTIQRTEQRDSAMYRCASSLPPLLAGGGSEQFFGPGTRLTVL.

This chain joins TRBV5-1 and TRBJ2-1, with D possibly TRBD1 on 8 matching bases. The CDR3 length is 16 residues. Per the germline V gene, CDR1 is SGHRS and CDR2 is YFSETQ. V lost 0 bases and J lost 1, with 11 bases in between. The CDR3 DNA sequence: TGCGCCAGCAGCTTGGTACAGGGGGGGTCCTACAATGAGCAGTTCTTC. Translation: CASSLVQGGSYNEQFF.

V usage is TRBV2 and J usage is TRBJ1-1; 10 bases line up with TRBD1. This CDR3 is 18 amino acids long. After removal of 3 bases from V and 2 bases from J, the junction contained 12 bases not matched to a gene. Germline loops: CDR1 SNHLY, CDR2 FYNNEI. CDR3 sequence: CASSDPGQGSQTNTEAFF. The CDR3 region has the DNA TGTGCCAGCAGTGACCCGGGACAGGGGTCACAAACAAACACTGAAGCTTTCTTT. The full variable domain, in which reference TRBV2 and TRBJ1-1 provide the parts outside the CDR3, is EPEVTQTPSHQVTQMGQEVILRCVPISNHLYFYWYRQILGQKVEFLVSFYNNEISEKSEIFDDQFSVERPDGSNFTLKIRSTKLEDSAMYFCASSDPGQGSQTNTEAFFGQGTRLTVV.

The rearrangement joins TRBV24-1 to TRBJ1-1; TRBD1 matches 8 bases. This CDR3 has 17 amino acids. Germline V CDR1 and CDR2: KGHDR, SFDVKD. With 1 base clipped from V and 2 bases from J, the junction kept 8 bases outside the gene matches. This CDR3 is CATSDFVGTGNNTEAFF. CDR3 bases: TGTGCCACCAGTGATTTCGTCGGGACAGGAAATAACACTGAAGCTTTCTTT.